This T cell receptor beta chain stems from a study of shared clonotypes between healthy human individuals (dated by TCRdb to about 2020). For the wider study: A few men and a couple of women, aged 18 to 49 years, made up the cohort. Between about 0.8 and 9 billion PBMCs per donor were obtained by leukapheresis. Per donor, three plates each were used for CD4 naive and CD4 memory, two for CD8 naive, and one for CD8 memory. To estimate repertoire size and how much clonotypes are shared between individuals, the study performed deep sequencing of blood TCR repertoires from about 5 healthy adults. To increase sequencing depth and limit assay-specific biases, different laboratories used diverse techniques to prepare libraries and sequence TCR repertoires. The paper's findings and limits, for the study overall: The small number of donors limited the genetic and exposure-history diversity represented. Sharing across a handful of donors was observed for around 5% of naive CD4, 3% to 3.5% of naive CD8, 2% to 2.5% of memory CD4, and around 0.4% of memory CD8 clonotypes. Only blood was sampled, and tissue TCR repertoires likely differ from those in blood. Pairwise subsampling indicated that sequencing depth was expected to affect the degree of clonotype sharing among donors. Larger estimated clonotype richness was generally found for naive subsets than for memory subsets. Rarefaction of sorted-subset datasets indicated incomplete sequencing despite the large sequencing depth. Compared with non-shared clonotypes, the clonotypes found in all four sorted-subset donors had higher generation probabilities.

On this clone: Its antigen remains undetermined. There are no base qualities to consult, and no much larger clone falls within one base.

Using the deep immunoSEQ assay, TCR CDR3 regions were amplified from genomic DNA by multiplex PCR. For each cell subset, the extracted genomic DNA was distributed evenly across all wells of several immunoSEQ 96-well plates, and each plate served as one replicate. Each replicate PCR for sorted subsets received about 210 ng genomic DNA, equal to roughly 33,000 T cell genomes. Purified libraries were measured with a Qubit 3.0 fluorometer, size-checked on a Bioanalyzer 2100, and measured again with the KAPA Library Quantification kit. A separate single-read 150-cycle Illumina NextSeq 550 flow cell was used to sequence each immunoSEQ 96-well plate. From the authors' description of their analysis: Because only junctional sequences without quality scores were contained in the immunoSEQ output, filtering matching that applied to full-length reads could not be performed. Sequences were annotated with PyIR, a Python wrapper for IgBLAST v1.9, using IMGT germline references to assign V/J genes and CDR3. Reads were filtered out if the reads had weak V/J assignments (E-value above 1e-6), no CDR3, stop codons, out-of-frame junctions, or ambiguous translated residues. A V3J clonotype was defined by an identical inferred V gene, J gene, and CDR3 amino acid sequence. Percentage overlap between repertoires was computed as shared unique clonotypes divided by the size of the smaller repertoire. Richness of each repertoire was evaluated using RTK rarefaction, the Chao1 estimator, and Recon v2.1 estimates of unobserved clonotypes. OLGA was used to compute generation probabilities for all TCRbeta clonotypes that the gDNA method yielded from a few donors. In TCRdb, the immuneACCESS table is reduced to in-frame sequences with V and J assigned. These tables do not hold every clone; where another copy was compared, an unresolved V gene accounts for under half, and the others remain unexplained. That table supplies the V and J calls and clone size; D and trimming were determined from the DNA. The sample table shows around 2.5 million clones, and roughly 93% are seen once. The ten largest clonotypes hold roughly 0.36% of the sample.

The germline V gene yields SGDLS for CDR1 and YYNGEE for CDR2. The CDR3 has 14 amino acids, counting the end cysteine and phenylalanine. Left in the record is the CDR3 DNA by itself, 42 bases read in frame from the first base. V lost 2 bases and J lost 5 bases; the stretch between them is 14 bases long. The donors were healthy, HIV-negative adults who had no recently reported acute infections or vaccinations. Every donor was a Caucasian adult living in Nashville, Tennessee, USA. CD4+ T cells were enriched through magnetic negative selection, after which naive cells were positively selected on CD45RA and the remaining negative fraction served as the memory subset. After blood collection by leukapheresis, PBMCs were isolated using Ficoll-Histopaque density gradient centrifugation and then cryopreserved in the vapor phase of liquid nitrogen. Purity and quantity of every magnetically sorted T cell population were checked by analytical flow cytometry. Genomic DNA was isolated from each sorted fraction and quantified by UV absorbance on a Nanodrop 2000c.

The sequencing sample was made of naive CD4+ T cells from PBMCs. The sample's cell subset or site label is to be understood as: CD45RA+ positively selected. In this chain, TRBV9 is recombined with TRBJ2-7; the D gene is perhaps TRBD1 or TRBD2, each of them matching over 7 bases. This receptor was obtained from a man aged 18 to 29 in good health. Some clones in this sample may be carry-over from other donors' samples. The DNA is as follows: TGTGCCAGCAGCGTCGGGGCAGGGGGGGACGAGCAGTACTTC. Its amino acids are CASSVGAGGDEQYF.